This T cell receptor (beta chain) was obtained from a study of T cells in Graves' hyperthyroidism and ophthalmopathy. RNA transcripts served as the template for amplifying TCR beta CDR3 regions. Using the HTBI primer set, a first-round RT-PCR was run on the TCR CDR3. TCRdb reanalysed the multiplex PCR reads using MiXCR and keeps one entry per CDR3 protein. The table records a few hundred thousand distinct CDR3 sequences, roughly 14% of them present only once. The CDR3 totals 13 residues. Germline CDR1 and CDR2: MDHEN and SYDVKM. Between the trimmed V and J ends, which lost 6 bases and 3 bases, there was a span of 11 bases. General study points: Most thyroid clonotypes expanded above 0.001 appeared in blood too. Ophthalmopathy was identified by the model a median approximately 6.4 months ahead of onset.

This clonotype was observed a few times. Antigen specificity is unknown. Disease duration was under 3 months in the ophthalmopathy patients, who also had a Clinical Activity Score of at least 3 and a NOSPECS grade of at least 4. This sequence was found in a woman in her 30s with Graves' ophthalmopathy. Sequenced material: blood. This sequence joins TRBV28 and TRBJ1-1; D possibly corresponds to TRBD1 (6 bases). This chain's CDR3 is CASRQGGDTEAFF. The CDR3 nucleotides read TGTGCCAGCAGACAGGGTGGAGACACTGAAGCTTTCTTT. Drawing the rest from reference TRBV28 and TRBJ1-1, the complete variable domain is DVKVTQSSRYLVKRTGEKVFLECVQDMDHENMFWYRQDPGLGLRLIYFSYDVKMKEKGDIPEGYSVSREKKERFSLILESASTNQTSMYLCASRQGGDTEAFFGQGTRLTVV.